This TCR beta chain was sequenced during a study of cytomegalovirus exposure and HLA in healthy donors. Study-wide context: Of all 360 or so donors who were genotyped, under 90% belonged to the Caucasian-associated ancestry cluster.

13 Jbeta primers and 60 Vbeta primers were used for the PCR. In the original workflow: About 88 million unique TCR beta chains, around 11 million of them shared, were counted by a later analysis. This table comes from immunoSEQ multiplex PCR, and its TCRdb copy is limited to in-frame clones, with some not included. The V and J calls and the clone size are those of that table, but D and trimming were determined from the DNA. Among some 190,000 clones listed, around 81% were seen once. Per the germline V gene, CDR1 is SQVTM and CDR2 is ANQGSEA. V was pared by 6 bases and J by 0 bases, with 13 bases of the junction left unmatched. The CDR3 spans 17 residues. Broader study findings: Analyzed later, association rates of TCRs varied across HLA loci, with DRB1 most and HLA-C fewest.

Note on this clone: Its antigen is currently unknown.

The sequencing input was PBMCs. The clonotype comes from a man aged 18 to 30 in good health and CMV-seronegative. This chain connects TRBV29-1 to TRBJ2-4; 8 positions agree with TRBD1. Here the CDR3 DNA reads TGCAGCGTCCGGGACAGGCGAGGGTTTCTAGCCAAAAACATTCAGTACTTC. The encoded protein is CSVRDRRGFLAKNIQYF.